This T cell receptor beta chain emerged from a study of blood T cell repertoires in COVID-19. Study at large: Both acute and convalescent COVID-19 samples were obtained from the United States, Italy and Spain. In each case, the material was cDNA or gDNA derived from T cells, B-cell-depleted T cells, or PBMCs.

Original analysis: Cell counts per sample came from amplifying reference gene primers. The protocol was immunoSEQ multiplex PCR, while the TCRdb copy is restricted to in-frame clones and leaves out a portion. V and J calls and clone size are copied from that table; D and trimming were computed from the DNA. The table has about 320,000 clones, over 70% seen once. This CDR3 contains 16 residues. Specimen: peripheral blood. The clonotype originates from a woman aged 45-65 years with acute or convalescent COVID-19. This chain connects TRBV21-1 to TRBJ2-3; the D call in the table, TRBD1, was not verified against the DNA. TRBV21-1 is recorded as a pseudogene. CDR3 in DNA: TGTGCCAGCAGCAAATTCAGGACAGGGGGCCCAGATACGCAGTATTTT. Amino acids: CASSKFRTGGPDTQYF.